These 25 T cell receptor beta chains originate from one sample sequenced in a study of T cell clusters in autoimmune cytopenias. TRB was amplified by touch-down multiplex PCR, primer pools A and B combined. TCRdb reprocessed the multiplex PCR reads, with one entry per CDR3 protein and no DNA. The sample table includes about 7,300 distinct CDR3 sequences. Each sample's input was around 250 ng genomic DNA, 38,000 or so genome equivalents. A further study also used this sample, focusing on T cell repertoires in aging, cancer and after chemotherapy.

Sequencing was performed on peripheral blood. Source of these receptors: a human donor in good health.

V gene TRBV18 combines with J gene TRBJ1-4; TCRdb names TRBD1, which stays unverified in the absence of DNA. CDR1 and CDR2 from the germline V gene are KGHSH and LQKENI. CDR3 length equals 16 residues. The CDR3 protein is CASSQNGQGGNEKLFF.

V and J are TRBV5-1 and TRBJ2-7; absent DNA, TCRdb's TRBD1 call cannot be checked. This CDR3 region has 14 residues. Germline CDR1 is SGHRS and CDR2 is YFSETQ. CDR3 protein: CASSPDADKTGQYF.

The chain joins TRBV13 to TRBJ2-3; no DNA is available, so the TRBD2 call from TCRdb remains unchecked. The CDR3 has 20 residues. CDR1 and CDR2 from the germline V gene are PRHDT and FYEKMQ (reference sequence). CDR3 sequence: CASNPWSPLVAGGGTDTQYF.

This chain connects TRBV19 to TRBJ2-2; TCRdb designates TRBD1, a call that cannot be tested without DNA. Germline lookup yields CDR1 LNHDA and CDR2 SQIVND (reference sequence). The CDR3 runs 18 residues. The CDR3 loop reads CASSIQLRGRGLNGELFF.

Its frequency marks this clonotype as medium-sized. J is TRBJ1-5 and V is TRBV6-2 or TRBV6-3; TCRdb's D gene call, TRBD1, goes unchecked for lack of DNA. CDR3 size: 16 residues. CDR1 is MNHEY, CDR2 SVGEGT, per germline. The CDR3 loop is CASSSQGTGVTQPQHF.

The rearrangement links TRBV6-1 to TRBJ2-1; TCRdb indicates TRBD1, and absent DNA this call remains unverified. Germline CDR1 is MNHNS and CDR2 is SASEGT. The CDR3 runs to 19 residues. The CDR3 region is CASSDRTGSTYGSYNEQFF.

The chain couples TRBV6-1 to TRBJ2-2; lacking DNA, the TRBD2 call made by TCRdb goes unchecked. The CDR3 runs 15 residues. In germline, CDR1 is MNHNS, CDR2 SASEGT. This chain's CDR3 is CASKVGRTNTGELFF.

V gene TRBV5-4 combines with J gene TRBJ2-5; the D call from TCRdb, TRBD1, cannot be confirmed without DNA. CDR3 length: 15 residues. Germline V lookup: CDR1 SGHNT, CDR2 YYREEE (reference sequence). Here the CDR3 reads CASSSGTNRQETQYF.

This clonotype shows up as medium-sized by frequency. The chain links TRBV15 to TRBJ2-6; absent DNA, TCRdb's TRBD1 call cannot be checked. The CDR3 covers 16 residues. CDR1 is LNHNV, CDR2 YYDKDF, per germline (reference sequence). CDR3 sequence: CATSRGTTTGANVLTF.

This chain links TRBV29-1 with TRBJ1-4; the TRBD1 assignment by TCRdb is unverifiable without DNA. Looked up from germline, CDR1 is SQVTM and CDR2 is ANQGSEA. This CDR3 contains 17 residues. The CDR3 reads CSVEDPRTGDYNEKLFF.

The chain uses TRBV20-1 and TRBJ1-2; the D gene TCRdb calls, TRBD1, cannot be checked with no DNA. CDR3 length equals 15 residues. Germline V CDR1 and CDR2: DFQATT, SNEGSKA (reference sequence). CDR3 residues: CSALLMDTVNYGYTF.

The J gene is TRBJ2-5, the V gene TRBV6-4; TCRdb calls TRBD1, which cannot be checked without DNA. This CDR3 is 15 amino acids long. Germline CDR1 and CDR2: MRHNA and SNTAGT. The chain's CDR3 is CASSYESGRGETQYF.

This chain uses TRBV30 with TRBJ2-6; TCRdb's D call of TRBD1 is untestable without DNA. CDR3 length: 19 amino acids. The V gene's germline CDR1 is GTSNPN and CDR2 SVGIG (reference sequence). This CDR3 reads CASSYRLWDRVGGANVLTF.

J is TRBJ2-3 and V is TRBV7-9. This CDR3 region has 14 residues. Germline lookup yields CDR1 SEHNR and CDR2 FQNEAQ (reference sequence). The CDR3 spells CASSLDLAQDTQYF.

The chain employs TRBV6-5 and TRBJ2-1; the D gene TCRdb calls, TRBD1, cannot be checked with no DNA. Germline V gene sequence: CDR1 MNHEY, CDR2 SVGAGI. CDR3 length equals 12 residues. CDR3 amino acids: CASSSDRHEQFF.

V usage is TRBV18 and J usage is TRBJ2-1; TCRdb lists TRBD1, though no DNA is available to test this call. Germline V gives CDR1 KGHSH, CDR2 LQKENI. This CDR3 contains 12 residues. The CDR3 reads CASSKLQGEQFF.

This clonotype is medium-sized by frequency. The chain couples TRBV19 to TRBJ1-5; TCRdb outputs TRBD1, but without DNA this stays unchecked. From germline, CDR1 is LNHDA and CDR2 SQIVND (reference sequence). The CDR3 is 14 amino acids. CDR3 residues: CASSNPRDGQPQHF.

The chain uses TRBV6-5 and TRBJ1-1; with no DNA, the TCRdb D assignment of TRBD1 cannot be verified. CDR3 length equals 13 residues. Germline V CDR1 and CDR2: MNHEY, SVGAGI. The CDR3 region is CASSSTRGTEAFF.

The chain employs TRBV12-3 or TRBV12-4 and TRBJ2-5. The CDR3 runs 12 residues. The chain's CDR3 is CASSFTQETQYF.

The CDR3: CASSWDRTTGELFF. The chain links TRBV11-2 to TRBJ2-2; TCRdb names TRBD1, which stays unverified in the absence of DNA. The CDR3 extends over 14 amino acids. Germline V gives CDR1 SGHAT, CDR2 FQNNGV.

The V and J genes are TRBV12-3 or TRBV12-4 and TRBJ2-1; TCRdb outputs TRBD2, but without DNA this stays unchecked. This CDR3 region has 17 residues. The chain's CDR3 is CASSLAPRGPSYNEQFF.

The V gene is TRBV12-3 or TRBV12-4, the J gene TRBJ2-2; TCRdb returns TRBD1, unconfirmable since there is no DNA. This CDR3 region has 18 residues. CDR3 sequence reads: CASSRDRGAYANTGELFF.

This CDR3 is CASSFRETGLARAYEQYF. The chain recombines TRBV27 with TRBJ2-7; lacking DNA, the TRBD2 call made by TCRdb goes unchecked. Germline V gene data show CDR1 as MNHEY and CDR2 as SMNVEV (reference sequence). The CDR3 runs to 18 residues.

The chain links TRBV30 to TRBJ2-7. Germline CDR1 GTSNPN, CDR2 SVGIG (reference sequence). The CDR3 has 11 residues. The CDR3: CAWSVTYEQYF.

The chain links TRBV27 to TRBJ2-2; without DNA, the TCRdb call of TRBD1 cannot be checked. CDR1 and CDR2 from the germline V gene are MNHEY and SMNVEV (reference sequence). CDR3 length: 15 residues. This chain's CDR3 is CASSLKGVRGGELFF.